A single sample gave rise to the 24 T cell receptor beta chains below, sequenced in a study of Ad26.COV2.S vaccination and SARS-CoV-2 variants. Some clones are missing from TCRdb's copy, which holds only in-frame ones; the method was immunoSEQ multiplex PCR. The sample shows about 400,000 clones, about 91% of them seen only once. The treatment: 19 received Ad26.COV2.S at low or high dose, single or two shots; about 5 received placebo; per-sample allocation not given. It was on day 63 after the first vaccine or placebo injection that samples were taken. The specimen was peripheral blood, collected in a trial of Ad26.COV2.S vaccine versus placebo. All receptors derive from a person between 18 and 59 years old who received the Ad26.COV2.S COVID-19 vaccine or a placebo.

A note on this clone: In the same sample, other DNA sequences code for this CDR3. J is TRBJ2-5 and V is TRBV30; D remains ambiguous. Germline V gene data show CDR1 as GTSNPN and CDR2 as SVGIG (reference sequence). V lost 2 bases to trimming and J lost 2 bases, with 3 bases between them. The CDR3 contains 11 residues. CDR3 sequence (DNA): TGTGCCTGGAGTCCACAAGAGACCCAGTACTTC. Translated: CAWSPQETQYF.

The chain carries TRBV11-2 and TRBJ1-4, with D tentatively TRBD1 (5 bases). The CDR3 sequence is 15 residues long. Trimming took 5 bases from V and 5 from J, leaving 15 bases between them. The germline V gene has CDR1 SGHAT and CDR2 FQNNGV. The CDR3 DNA follows: TGTGCCAGCAGCCCGCCAGGGACCGACAATGAAAAACTGTTTTTT. This codes for CASSPPGTDNEKLFF.

This rearrangement joins TRBV9 to TRBJ2-5; 7 nucleotides agree with TRBD1. Trimming removed 4 bases from V and 2 bases from J; junction bases left unmatched: 11. The CDR3 has 16 residues. Germline V CDR1 and CDR2: SGDLS, YYNGEE. The CDR3: CASSTHPGTAQETQYF. The DNA of the CDR3 is TGTGCCAGCAGCACCCACCCCGGGACAGCACAAGAGACCCAGTACTTC.

V usage is TRBV7-8 and J usage is TRBJ1-2; D not certain. Between the trimmed V and J ends, which lost 6 bases and 5 bases, there was a span of 19 bases. Germline CDR1 reads SGHVS; CDR2 reads FQNEAQ. The CDR3 extends over 15 amino acids. CDR3 loop: CASSPLRRVEYGYTF. CDR3 DNA: TGTGCCAGCAGTCCCCTCCGACGCGTGGAGTATGGCTACACCTTC.

CDR3 nucleotides: TGTGCCAGCAGTCCCTTGGGGACAGGGAACACTGAAGCTTTCTTT. The encoded protein is CASSPLGTGNTEAFF. The chain joins TRBV6-5 to TRBJ1-1; 8 positions agree with TRBD1. CDR1 MNHEY and CDR2 SVGAGI come from the germline V gene. The CDR3 contains 15 residues. The V gene end was trimmed by 5 bases and the J gene end by 1 base; junction bases not matched to a gene: 6.

This chain connects TRBV10-3 to TRBJ1-4, with TRBD1 matching over 8 bases. V lost 2 bases, J lost 6 bases, and 5 bases stayed unmatched. Germline CDR1 ENHRY, CDR2 SYGVKD. The CDR3 contains 15 residues. The CDR3 loop is CAISEKTGEDEKLFF. CDR3 DNA: TGTGCCATCAGTGAGAAGACAGGGGAGGATGAAAAACTGTTTTTT.

The chain couples TRBV6-5 to TRBJ1-4, with a possible D match to TRBD1 (5 bases). CDR3 length equals 13 residues. The germline V and J ends were trimmed by 6 bases and 4 bases, with 9 bases remaining between them. In germline, CDR1 is MNHEY, CDR2 SVGAGI. The chain's CDR3 is CASRGLYNEKLFF. CDR3 bases: TGTGCCAGCAGGGGGCTATATAATGAAAAACTGTTTTTT.

J is TRBJ2-5 and V is TRBV28; D gene uncertain. This CDR3 is built from 11 residues. Deletions cut 6 bases from V and 7 bases from J, with 9 bases between. Germline CDR1 is MDHEN and CDR2 is SYDVKM. DNA of the CDR3: TGTGCCAGCAGCTCCCTCCCGACCCAGTACTTC. Protein sequence: CASSSLPTQYF.

This chain joins TRBV4-1 and TRBJ1-2, with D possibly matching TRBD1 (6 bases). This CDR3 contains 14 residues. Germline CDR1 reads MGHRA; CDR2 reads YSYEKL. With 3 bases removed from V and 8 bases from J, the gap between germline ends came to 16 bases. CDR3 residues: CASSHSGALEGYTF. CDR3 sequence (DNA): TGCGCCAGCAGCCATTCAGGGGCTTTGGAAGGCTACACCTTC.

The chain joins TRBV18 to TRBJ2-7, with TRBD2 as a possible D gene (7 bases). This CDR3 has 14 amino acids. V shed 2 bases and J shed 4 bases, with 12 bases lying between them. Germline-derived CDR1 and CDR2 are KGHSH and LQKENI. CDR3 protein: CASSPRAGAYEQYF. The CDR3 nucleotides read TGTGCCAGCTCACCAAGGGCGGGGGCATACGAGCAGTACTTC.

The DNA of the CDR3 is TGTGCCTGGAGTGTAGGGAAGTCGTGGACTTTCTTT. It codes for CAWSVGKSWTFF. The chain combines TRBV30 with TRBJ1-1; D is unclear. V was shortened by 0 bases and J by 12 bases, with 14 bases between the two germline ends. This CDR3 comprises 12 residues. In germline, CDR1 is GTSNPN, CDR2 SVGIG (reference sequence).

In DNA form, the CDR3 reads TGTGCCAGCAGCAAAGTAGGACAGGGCCAAGAGACCCAGTACTTC. This sequence encodes CASSKVGQGQETQYF. The gene calls are TRBV21-1 and TRBJ2-5; the table names TRBD1, a call not compared with the DNA. TRBV21-1 is tagged as a pseudogene. The CDR3 sequence is 15 residues long.

The chain employs TRBV7-8 and TRBJ2-7; tentative D call: TRBD1 (5 bases). This CDR3 contains 15 residues. Germline values: CDR1 SGHVS, CDR2 FQNEAQ. The ends were cut back, 0 bases at V and 4 bases at J, with 13 bases in the middle. DNA for the CDR3: TGTGCCAGCAGCTTAGCTGCAGGGTTTCCGTACGAGCAGTACTTC. Protein product: CASSLAAGFPYEQYF. Full variable domain (missing parts from reference TRBV7-8 and TRBJ2-7): GAGVSQSPRYKVAKRGQDVALRCDPISGHVSLFWYQQALGQGPEFLTYFQNEAQLDKSGLPSDRFFAERPEGSVSTLKIQRTQQEDSAVYLCASSLAAGFPYEQYFGPGTRLTVT.

The chain carries TRBV13 and TRBJ1-2; D is uncertain. The CDR3 is made up of 15 amino acids. Trimming took 0 bases from V and 4 from J, leaving 12 bases between them. Germline lookup yields CDR1 PRHDT and CDR2 FYEKMQ (reference sequence). This CDR3 reads CASSLGRGSSYGYTF. Written as DNA, the CDR3 is TGTGCCAGCAGCTTAGGCCGAGGGTCGAGCTATGGCTACACCTTC.

The chain employs TRBV28 and TRBJ2-1, with 11 bases identical to TRBD1. The trim removed 5 bases at V and 2 bases at J, leaving 11 bases unmatched. This CDR3 is 18 amino acids long. CDR1 is MDHEN and CDR2 is SYDVKM in the germline V gene. The CDR3 DNA follows: TGTGCCAGCAGTGATACACCCGGACAGGGGGCAACCTACAATGAGCAGTTCTTC. This encodes CASSDTPGQGATYNEQFF.

The chain combines TRBV28 with TRBJ2-3; D not certain. Trimming removed 3 bases at V and 6 bases at J, with 4 bases between. CDR3 length: 11 residues. The germline V gene encodes CDR1 MDHEN and CDR2 SYDVKM. CDR3 in amino acids: CASSFKDTQYF. CDR3 DNA sequence: TGTGCCAGCAGTTTTAAGGATACGCAGTATTTT.

The chain combines TRBV3-1 (or the pseudogene TRBV3-2) with TRBJ1-4; 7 bases align to TRBD1. Germline V gene lookup returns CDR1 LGHDT and CDR2 YNNKEL (reference sequence). Losses at the gene ends were 4 bases for V and 5 bases for J; bases not matched to a gene: 7. The CDR3 is 15 residues long. The chain's CDR3 is CASSPWTGVNEKLFF. The CDR3 DNA is TGTGCCAGCAGCCCCTGGACAGGAGTAAATGAAAAACTGTTTTTT.

The V and J genes are TRBV5-1 and TRBJ2-7; 9 bases map to TRBD1. Germline assignment: CDR1 SGHRS and CDR2 YFSETQ. CDR3 length: 18 amino acids. Trimming took 0 bases from V and 6 from J; bases not matched to a gene: 16. The CDR3 DNA follows: TGCGCCAGCAGCTTGGGGGGTGTCCGGGACAGGGCGCTTGGCGAGCAGTACTTC. Translating gives CASSLGGVRDRALGEQYF. The variable domain in full, with the rest retrieved from reference TRBV5-1 and TRBJ2-7, is KAGVTQTPRYLIKTRGQQVTLSCSPISGHRSVSWYQQTPGQGLQFLFEYFSETQRNKGNFPGRFSGRQFSNSRSEMNVSTLELGDSALYLCASSLGGVRDRALGEQYFGPGTRLTVT.

The rearrangement links TRBV28 to TRBJ1-4; 7 nucleotides match TRBD1. CDR1 and CDR2 from the germline V gene are MDHEN and SYDVKM. The CDR3 is 12 residues long. The J segment lost 6 bases and the V segment lost 8 bases, leaving 3 bases of the junction unmatched. The CDR3 here is CASQGVYEKLFF. DNA of the CDR3: TGTGCCAGCCAGGGGGTTTATGAAAAACTGTTTTTT.

This sequence joins TRBV28 and TRBJ1-1; D is possibly TRBD1 (6 bases). CDR1 and CDR2 from the germline V gene are MDHEN and SYDVKM. The CDR3 runs 14 residues. The V and J ends lost 3 bases and 2 bases respectively, with 10 bases between them. CDR3 in amino acids: CASSFGTLNTEAFF. DNA for the CDR3: TGTGCCAGCAGTTTCGGGACACTTAACACTGAAGCTTTCTTT.

This chain connects TRBV6-2 or TRBV6-3 to TRBJ2-7; D is possibly TRBD2 (5 bases). From germline, CDR1 is MNHEY and CDR2 SVGEGT. The ends were cut back, 5 bases at V and 2 bases at J, with 19 bases in the middle. The CDR3 length is 16 residues. Here the CDR3 reads CASSTQIAQMTYEQYF. In DNA form, the CDR3 reads TGTGCCAGCAGTACGCAAATAGCGCAAATGACCTACGAGCAGTACTTC.

The chain couples TRBV18 to TRBJ2-5; D remains unclear. Looked up from germline, CDR1 is KGHSH and CDR2 is LQKENI. The CDR3 is 15 residues long. Trimming removed 1 base from V and 1 base from J, with 10 bases in between. This chain's CDR3 is CASSPLWTSQETQYF. The CDR3 nucleotides are TGTGCCAGCTCACCACTGTGGACCTCCCAAGAGACCCAGTACTTC. Combining the CDR3 with reference TRBV18 and TRBJ2-5 gives the whole variable domain NAGVMQNPRHLVRRRGQEARLRCSPMKGHSHVYWYRQLPEEGLKFMVYLQKENIIDESGMPKERFSAEFPKEGPSILRIQQVVRGDSAAYFCASSPLWTSQETQYFGPGTRLLVL.

The rearrangement uses TRBV30 and TRBJ1-1; D gene ambiguous. The CDR3 runs 13 residues. The germline V gene has CDR1 GTSNPN and CDR2 SVGIG (reference sequence). Deletions cut 2 bases from V and 11 bases from J, with 18 bases between. CDR3 amino acids: CAWSSTQLQRAFF. The CDR3, as DNA: TGTGCCTGGAGTTCGACACAACTCCAGCGGGCTTTCTTT.

The chain is built from TRBV6-5 and TRBJ1-6; a weak D match, TRBD1 (6 bases). Trimming removed 6 bases at V and 10 bases at J, with 10 bases between. CDR1 and CDR2 (germline): MNHEY, SVGAGI. The CDR3 length is 12 residues. The DNA for the CDR3 is TGTGCCAGCAGATCACAGGGCTCACCCCTCCACTTT. It yields the protein CASRSQGSPLHF.